These 26 T cell receptor beta chains were sequenced from one sample in a study of blood T cell repertoires in COVID-19. Only in-frame clones appear in the TCRdb table, and some are missing; sequencing was by immunoSEQ multiplex PCR. Among hundreds of thousands of clones, about 91% were seen once, and the ten largest hold around 9%. The sample consisted of PBMCs or T cells enriched from blood (not recorded which). These receptors came from a woman aged 18-35 years who had recovered from COVID-19.

The gene calls are TRBV7-8 and TRBJ2-2; 8 nucleotides agree with TRBD2. The germline V gene encodes CDR1 SGHVS and CDR2 FQNEAQ. The CDR3 is 16 amino acids. V was pared by 2 bases and J by 1 base, with 3 bases of the junction left unmatched. Here the CDR3 reads CASSLLSGRNTGELFF. In DNA, the CDR3 is TGTGCCAGCAGCTTACTGAGCGGGAGGAACACCGGGGAGCTGTTTTTT. Filled out from reference TRBV7-8 and TRBJ2-2, the complete variable domain reads GAGVSQSPRYKVAKRGQDVALRCDPISGHVSLFWYQQALGQGPEFLTYFQNEAQLDKSGLPSDRFFAERPEGSVSTLKIQRTQQEDSAVYLCASSLLSGRNTGELFFGEGSRLTVL.

This clone was seen a handful of times. The gene calls are TRBV7-9 and TRBJ1-3, with D perhaps matching TRBD1 (5 bases). This CDR3 contains 15 residues. Germline V gene sequence: CDR1 SEHNR, CDR2 FQNEAQ (reference sequence). V was trimmed by 5 bases and J by 1 base, leaving 12 bases between them. CDR3 nucleotide sequence: TGTGCCAGCAGCGTAAGACAGAAATCTGGAAACACCATATATTTT. This codes for CASSVRQKSGNTIYF.

As DNA, the CDR3 is TGTGCCAGCAGCCCCCACATGAACACTGAAGCTTTCTTT. Translation: CASSPHMNTEAFF. This sequence joins TRBV7-3 and TRBJ1-1; D not certain. V dropped 5 bases and J dropped 0 bases, with 7 bases sitting between them. This CDR3 is 13 amino acids long. Germline lookup yields CDR1 SGHTA and CDR2 FQGTGA.

This clone was recorded a few times. The chain carries TRBV7-9 and TRBJ1-1, with no clear D. Looked up from germline, CDR1 is SEHNR and CDR2 is FQNEAQ (reference sequence). The V end was cut by 6 bases, the J end by 3 bases, with 14 bases between. The CDR3 runs to 14 residues. CDR3 nucleotides: TGTGCCAGCAGTGCGAGGGCAAAGGACACTGAAGCTTTCTTT. This sequence encodes CASSARAKDTEAFF.

The chain employs TRBV4-3 and TRBJ1-4, with 11 bases lining up with TRBD1. V gave up 3 bases and J gave up 4 bases; unmatched junction bases: 4. The CDR3 has 16 amino acids. CDR1 and CDR2 (germline): LGHNA, YSLEER. CDR3 coding DNA: TGCGCCAGCAGCCAGATCGGGACAGGGGGTAATGAAAAACTGTTTTTT. It is translated as CASSQIGTGGNEKLFF.

The V gene is TRBV4-2, the J gene TRBJ1-5, with 9 bases aligning to TRBD1. CDR1 is LGHNA, CDR2 YNFKEQ, per germline. V lost 3 bases and J lost 2; bases outside the gene matches: 8. This CDR3 spans 17 amino acids. CDR3 region: CASSHPSGQGGNQPQHF. CDR3 DNA: TGTGCCAGCAGCCACCCCTCGGGACAGGGAGGCAATCAGCCCCAGCATTTT.

This chain uses TRBV7-3 with TRBJ2-2; 7 bases match TRBD1. The J segment lost 5 bases and the V segment lost 4 bases, leaving 4 bases of the junction unmatched. The CDR3 has 14 amino acids. The germline V gene has CDR1 SGHTA and CDR2 FQGTGA. CDR3 nucleotide sequence: TGTGCCAGCAGCTCATCGGGACAGACCGGGGAGCTGTTTTTT. Protein product: CASSSSGQTGELFF.

The V gene is TRBV7-3, the J gene TRBJ2-3; 9 bases agree with TRBD2. The CDR3 loop spans 14 amino acids. The germline gives CDR1 SGHTA, CDR2 FQGTGA. The V and J ends lost 3 bases and 2 bases, in that order; junction bases with no gene match: 0. CDR3 region: CASSLGLATDTQYF. For the CDR3, the DNA is TGTGCCAGCAGCTTGGGACTAGCCACAGATACGCAGTATTTT.

V is TRBV5-4 and J is TRBJ1-4; 7 positions agree with TRBD1. V gave up 2 bases and J gave up 3 bases; unmatched junction bases: 4. Germline assignment: CDR1 SGHNT and CDR2 YYREEE (reference sequence). The CDR3 loop spans 15 amino acids. Written as DNA, the CDR3 is TGTGCCAGCAGCTTCCGGACAGGTTCTAATGAAAAACTGTTTTTT. Residues: CASSFRTGSNEKLFF.

The V and J genes are TRBV9 and TRBJ2-1; 7 bases are a match to TRBD2. Germline CDR1 and CDR2: SGDLS and YYNGEE. CDR3 length equals 16 residues. Trimming removed 4 bases from V and 2 bases from J; junction bases left unmatched: 9. The CDR3 sequence: CASSPSLANTYNEQFF. Here the CDR3 DNA reads TGTGCCAGCAGCCCCTCACTAGCGAACACCTACAATGAGCAGTTCTTC.

The chain couples TRBV7-2 to TRBJ2-1, with 10 bases that match TRBD2. With V trimmed by 1 base and J by 1 base, 1 base remained unmatched. Germline CDR1 SGHTA, CDR2 FQGNSA. This CDR3 region has 16 residues. The DNA of the CDR3 is TGTGCCAGCAGCTTAGATAGCGGGAGGTCCTACAATGAGCAGTTCTTC. It translates to CASSLDSGRSYNEQFF.

The rearrangement uses TRBV6-5 and TRBJ1-1; 7 nucleotides align to TRBD1. Germline lookup yields CDR1 MNHEY and CDR2 SVGAGI. Losses at the gene ends were 6 bases for V and 3 bases for J; bases not matched to a gene: 7. This CDR3 contains 14 residues. The CDR3: CASRFTGDHTEAFF. The CDR3 DNA follows: TGTGCCAGCAGGTTCACAGGGGACCACACTGAAGCTTTCTTT.

The chain carries TRBV11-2 and TRBJ2-5; D remains unclear. This CDR3 spans 13 amino acids. Germline V gene data show CDR1 as SGHAT and CDR2 as FQNNGV. With 2 bases removed from V and 0 bases from J, the gap between germline ends came to 4 bases. The DNA for the CDR3 is TGTGCCAGCAGCTTACTGTACCAAGAGACCCAGTACTTC. It yields the protein CASSLLYQETQYF. The entire variable domain, with the rest obtained from reference TRBV11-2 and TRBJ2-5, is as follows: EAGVAQSPRYKIIEKRQSVAFWCNPISGHATLYWYQQILGQGPKLLIQFQNNGVVDDSQLPKDRFSAERLKGVDSTLKIQPAKLEDSAVYLCASSLLYQETQYFGPGTRLLVL.

The chain recombines TRBV18 with TRBJ1-5; 12 bases fit TRBD1. Germline CDR1 reads KGHSH; CDR2 reads LQKENI. V lost 3 bases to trimming and J lost 7 bases; unmatched junction nucleotides: 4. The CDR3 extends over 15 amino acids. CDR3 bases: TGTGCCAGCTCACCTGGGACAGGGGGCGAACAGCCCCAGCATTTT. Translated: CASSPGTGGEQPQHF.

The chain recombines TRBV7-3 with TRBJ2-1; 7 bases line up with TRBD1. This CDR3 is built from 15 residues. Looked up from germline, CDR1 is SGHTA and CDR2 is FQGTGA. Germline trimming cut 6 bases from V and 4 bases from J; bases unmatched to any gene: 9. The CDR3 coding sequence is TGTGCCAGCAGTCCAAGGACAGGAGTTTACAATGAGCAGTTCTTC. As protein: CASSPRTGVYNEQFF.

This clone has a single count. This CDR3 is CASSQETGMNTEAFF. The CDR3 DNA follows: TGCGCCAGCAGCCAAGAGACAGGCATGAACACTGAAGCTTTCTTT. The chain links TRBV4-3 to TRBJ1-1; tentative D call: TRBD1 (6 bases). Trimming took off 0 bases at V and 0 bases at J, with 8 bases between the two ends. CDR3 length: 15 residues. Germline V gene sequence: CDR1 LGHNA, CDR2 YSLEER.

V usage is TRBV11-1 and J usage is TRBJ1-1; 7 nucleotides match TRBD1. The CDR3 runs 15 residues. Unmatched junction bases numbered 7, after V lost 3 bases and J lost 3 bases. CDR1 is SGHAT, CDR2 FQDESV, per germline (reference sequence). CDR3 in amino acids: CASSLGATGDTEAFF. CDR3 in DNA: TGTGCCAGCAGCTTGGGGGCTACAGGGGACACTGAAGCTTTCTTT.

The J gene is TRBJ2-5, the V gene TRBV7-2, with TRBD2 as a possible D gene (7 bases). Trimming pared 4 bases from V and 3 bases from J, leaving 15 bases between. Germline CDR1 reads SGHTA; CDR2 reads FQGNSA. The length of the CDR3 is 15 residues. In DNA form, the CDR3 reads TGTGCCAGCAGCTACTACCGGGGGGACAAAGAGACCCAGTACTTC. Encoded protein: CASSYYRGDKETQYF.

The chain has TRBV6-1 and TRBJ1-1; D is possibly TRBD1 (5 bases). Trimming took off 2 bases at V and 5 bases at J, with 24 bases between the two ends. This CDR3 comprises 18 residues. Germline values: CDR1 MNHNS, CDR2 SASEGT. The CDR3 region is CASSEQGAGVSANTEAFF. CDR3 DNA sequence: TGTGCCAGCAGTGAACAAGGGGCGGGAGTATCGGCAAATACTGAAGCTTTCTTT.

The genes are TRBV6-5 and TRBJ1-1, with D tentatively TRBD1 (5 bases). This CDR3 contains 13 residues. CDR1 and CDR2 (germline): MNHEY, SVGAGI. V shed 9 bases and J shed 2 bases, with 13 bases lying between them. Here the CDR3 reads CASLTALNTEAFF. As DNA, the CDR3 is TGTGCCAGTCTGACAGCCCTAAACACTGAAGCTTTCTTT.

The chain is built from TRBV30 and TRBJ1-2; D remains unclear. CDR3 length equals 13 residues. Germline-derived CDR1 and CDR2 are GTSNPN and SVGIG (reference sequence). V lost 0 bases, J lost 2 bases, and 7 bases lay in between. Here the CDR3 reads CAWSVARNYGYTF. The DNA of the CDR3 is TGTGCCTGGAGTGTAGCCCGCAACTATGGCTACACCTTC.

This clone occurred once. The chain has TRBV7-2 and TRBJ1-4; 8 nucleotides agree with TRBD1. This CDR3 has 14 amino acids. Germline V gene sequence: CDR1 SGHTA, CDR2 FQGNSA. V was clipped by 5 bases and J by 4 bases; unmatched bases: 3. CDR3 in DNA: TGTGCCAGCAGCCAGGACAGGGTTAATGAAAAACTGTTTTTT. It translates to CASSQDRVNEKLFF.

This clone was recorded only once. This chain uses TRBV13 with TRBJ1-2; 7 positions agree with TRBD1. The V gene end was trimmed by 5 bases and the J gene end by 4 bases; junction bases not matched to a gene: 10. Germline CDR1 and CDR2: PRHDT and FYEKMQ (reference sequence). The CDR3 spans 15 residues. Here the CDR3 reads CASSALGQRFYGYTF. CDR3 coding DNA: TGTGCCAGCAGCGCTCTGGGACAGAGATTCTATGGCTACACCTTC.

V usage is TRBV29-1 and J usage is TRBJ1-2; the D gene is possibly TRBD1 (6 bases). Germline loops: CDR1 SQVTM, CDR2 ANQGSEA. This CDR3 is built from 16 residues. The ends were cut back, 4 bases at V and 0 bases at J, with 18 bases in the middle. CDR3 protein: CSVGADSGPPNYGYTF. The CDR3 DNA sequence: TGCAGCGTTGGAGCGGACAGCGGACCCCCTAACTATGGCTACACCTTC.

The V call is TRBV3-1 (or the pseudogene TRBV3-2), the J call TRBJ2-7; D is unresolved. Germline CDR1 is LGHDT and CDR2 is YNNKEL (reference sequence). V was clipped by 0 bases and J by 2 bases, with 8 bases between them. This CDR3 contains 14 residues. CDR3 protein: CASSQDDQAYEQYF. As DNA, the CDR3 is TGTGCCAGCAGCCAAGACGATCAGGCCTACGAGCAGTACTTC.

CDR3 sequence reads: CASSGYSGGATDTQYF. DNA of the CDR3: TGTGCCAGCAGTGGATATAGCGGGGGGGCCACAGATACGCAGTATTTT. This chain uses TRBV6-1 with TRBJ2-3; 11 bases map to TRBD2. V shed 4 bases and J 2 bases; nucleotides not matched to a gene: 5. CDR1 is MNHNS and CDR2 is SASEGT in the germline V gene. This CDR3 comprises 16 residues.